These 5 T cell receptor beta chains share one sample of origin, sequenced in a study of OX40 agonist ivuxolimab in advanced cancers. The assay was immunoSEQ multiplex PCR, and TCRdb's table has in-frame clones only and misses some. The table has fewer than 90,000 clones, around 90% seen once. This specimen was CD4+ or CD8+ T cells sorted from blood, taken in a trial of the OX40 agonist ivuxolimab. The receptor set was obtained from an adult with an advanced solid tumor such as melanoma, head and neck, liver or kidney cancer.

This sequence joins TRBV7-6 and TRBJ2-1, with D perhaps TRBD2 (5 bases). CDR1 and CDR2 from the germline V gene are SGHVS and FNYEAQ. The germline V and J ends were trimmed by 3 bases and 5 bases, with 20 bases remaining between them. This CDR3 comprises 17 residues. CDR3: CASSLIHLASGHNEQFF. CDR3 in DNA: TGTGCCAGCAGCTTGATTCATCTAGCATCAGGCCACAATGAGCAGTTCTTC.

The chain joins TRBV6-5 to TRBJ2-7; 8 nucleotides agree with TRBD1. This CDR3 is 15 amino acids long. The J segment lost 2 bases and the V segment lost 5 bases, leaving 8 bases of the junction unmatched. Germline loops: CDR1 MNHEY, CDR2 SVGAGI. DNA for the CDR3: TGTGCCAGCAGTCTCGGCAGGGGGCTCACCTACGAGCAGTACTTC. This encodes CASSLGRGLTYEQYF.

The chain couples TRBV5-6 to TRBJ1-2, with TRBD1 matching 7 bases. J lost 8 bases, V lost 1 base, and 14 bases had no gene match. The germline V gene encodes CDR1 SGHDT and CDR2 YYEEEE. There are 16 residues in the CDR3. The CDR3 DNA sequence: TGTGCCAGCAGCTTGAAAGGACAGGCACAAGCCAGGGGCTACACCTTC. It specifies CASSLKGQAQARGYTF.

J is TRBJ1-1 and V is TRBV18, with D perhaps matching TRBD1 (5 bases). Germline V gene sequence: CDR1 KGHSH, CDR2 LQKENI. The CDR3 contains 17 residues. V was clipped by 2 bases and J by 5 bases, with 21 bases between them. This chain's CDR3 is CASSPKLTGWGGTEAFF. CDR3 nucleotide sequence: TGTGCCAGCTCACCAAAGTTAACAGGTTGGGGCGGGACTGAAGCTTTCTTT.

The chain employs TRBV6-6 and TRBJ2-7, with 8 bases lining up with TRBD1. CDR3 size: 14 residues. Germline CDR1 and CDR2: MNHNY and SVGAGI (reference sequence). The J segment lost 6 bases and the V segment lost 7 bases, leaving 11 bases of the junction unmatched. CDR3 residues: CASTFQGASLEQYF. For the CDR3, the DNA is TGTGCCAGCACCTTTCAGGGGGCGTCCCTCGAGCAGTACTTC.